These 31 T cell receptor beta chains came from one sample sequenced in a study of blood T cells in healthy people across ages. The use of a sample-barcoded 5' primer and a J-beta primer mix characterized a second PCR of about 6 to 12 cycles. TCRdb re-called the 5' RACE reads with MiXCR, one entry per CDR3 protein. The sample lists around 1,000,000 distinct CDR3 sequences; around 25% were seen once. These data were also reused for a study on T cells of mothers and their children.

The sequenced material came from blood. Source of these receptors: a girl aged 2 to 10 in good health.

The CDR3 sequence: CSAGPRVELTSTDTQYF. CDR3 in DNA: TGCAGCGCCGGCCCTAGAGTCGAGCTAACTAGCACAGATACGCAGTATTTT. The rearrangement joins TRBV29-1 to TRBJ2-3; D is undetermined. From germline, CDR1 is SQVTM and CDR2 ANQGSEA. The CDR3 contains 17 residues. V dropped 7 bases and J dropped 0 bases, with 23 bases sitting between them.

The J gene is TRBJ2-3, the V gene TRBV12-3 or TRBV12-4; no firm D call. The V end lost 7 bases, the J end lost 7 bases, and 9 bases lay between the germline ends. The CDR3 contains 11 residues. DNA for the CDR3: TGTGCCAGCACCGAAACCTATACGCAGTATTTT. Protein product: CASTETYTQYF.

This chain links TRBV29-1 with TRBJ2-2; 7 bases match TRBD1. This CDR3 has 14 residues. The germline V gene encodes CDR1 SQVTM and CDR2 ANQGSEA. The V segment lost 5 bases and the J segment 3 bases; nucleotides outside the gene matches: 6. CDR3 nucleotide sequence: TGCAGCGTTAACAGGGGAAGGGACACCGGGGAGCTGTTTTTT. Amino acids: CSVNRGRDTGELFF.

The chain couples TRBV6-5 to TRBJ1-4; D unclear. The ends were cut back, 6 bases at V and 0 bases at J, with 11 bases in the middle. The CDR3 runs 15 residues. The germline CDR1 and CDR2 sequences are MNHEY and SVGAGI. CDR3 nucleotide sequence: TGTGCCAGCAGCCAATGGGTTTCAACTAATGAAAAACTGTTTTTT. Translating gives CASSQWVSTNEKLFF.

This clonotype was observed a few times. The chain has TRBV7-3 and TRBJ2-1; D may be TRBD2 (7 bases). Germline CDR1 reads SGHTA; CDR2 reads FQGTGA. V lost 3 bases and J lost 8, with 11 bases in between. There are 13 residues in the CDR3. The CDR3 DNA follows: TGTGCCAGCAGCTTCGAAGGGGGGGATGAGCAGTTCTTC. It is translated as CASSFEGGDEQFF.

This clonotype was seen a few times. The chain links TRBV7-6 to TRBJ1-1; TRBD1 might be the D (5 bases). The V gene's germline CDR1 is SGHVS and CDR2 FNYEAQ. The CDR3 spans 12 residues. Trimming took off 6 bases at V and 11 bases at J, with 16 bases between the two ends. CDR3 sequence: CASSSQGSGAFF. The CDR3 bases are TGTGCCAGCAGTTCCCAGGGTTCTGGGGCTTTCTTT.

V usage is TRBV29-1 and J usage is TRBJ1-1; D remains ambiguous. V was clipped by 5 bases and J by 7 bases, with 8 bases between them. Germline CDR1 reads SQVTM; CDR2 reads ANQGSEA. This CDR3 region has 10 residues. CDR3 sequence reads: CSVLWGEAFF. The CDR3 coding sequence is TGCAGCGTTCTATGGGGTGAAGCTTTCTTT.

This chain connects TRBV11-2 to TRBJ2-5, with 9 bases that match TRBD1. The CDR3 loop spans 13 amino acids. V trimming: 5 bases; J trimming: 7 bases; junction bases outside the gene matches: 5. Germline lookup yields CDR1 SGHAT and CDR2 FQNNGV. The CDR3 nucleotides are TGTGCCAGCAGCCCACAGGGGGCCGGGACCCAGTACTTC. Translating gives CASSPQGAGTQYF.

There are a few counts of this clonotype. This chain uses TRBV20-1 with TRBJ2-5, with D possibly being TRBD1 (6 bases). CDR1 is DFQATT and CDR2 is SNEGSKA in the germline V gene (reference sequence). Trimming removed 3 bases from V and 1 base from J, with 21 bases in between. CDR3 size: 17 residues. The CDR3 protein is CSARERLLTGSQETQYF. The DNA of the CDR3 is TGCAGTGCTAGGGAGCGACTATTGACAGGCTCCCAAGAGACCCAGTACTTC.

This rearrangement joins TRBV28 to TRBJ2-3; D unclear. V was clipped by 8 bases and J by 0 bases, with 15 bases between them. CDR1 and CDR2 (germline): MDHEN, SYDVKM. The CDR3 runs to 15 residues. The CDR3 region has the DNA TGTGCCAGCTTCCGTTGGAGAAAAAGCACAGATACGCAGTATTTT. Amino acid sequence: CASFRWRKSTDTQYF.

This clonotype was seen only a few times. The genes are TRBV29-1 and TRBJ2-3; 7 nucleotides match TRBD2. The junction had 6 bases not matched to a gene; V was cut back by 7 bases and J by 2 bases. The germline gives CDR1 SQVTM, CDR2 ANQGSEA. The CDR3 sequence is 13 residues long. The CDR3 region is CSGGTILTDTQYF. Here the CDR3 DNA reads TGCAGCGGGGGGACTATACTCACAGATACGCAGTATTTT.

This clonotype was recorded a few times. The chain joins TRBV27 to TRBJ2-5; D possibly corresponds to TRBD1 (6 bases). The DNA end favors TRBJ2-1, so the J call may be wrong. Germline V CDR1 and CDR2: MNHEY, SMNVEV (reference sequence). The CDR3 is 15 residues long. CDR3 loop: CASSDRTDGDNEQFF. In DNA form, the CDR3 reads TGTGCCAGCAGCGATAGGACAGACGGGGATAATGAGCAGTTCTTC.

The rearrangement joins TRBV6-6 to TRBJ2-4, with a weak D call TRBD1 (6 bases). Germline V CDR1 and CDR2: MNHNY, SVGAGI (reference sequence). V was shortened by 2 bases and J by 9 bases, with 17 bases between the two germline ends. CDR3 length equals 15 residues. DNA of the CDR3: TGTGCCAGCAGTTACGGACAGTCAGGGGTAGGCATTCAGTACTTC. This codes for CASSYGQSGVGIQYF.

This clonotype has a handful of counts. V is TRBV11-2 and J is TRBJ2-7; 8 nucleotides line up with TRBD2. Germline V gives CDR1 SGHAT, CDR2 FQNNGV. J was trimmed by 3 bases and V by 2 bases; bases with no gene match: 12. The CDR3 is 17 amino acids. The DNA for the CDR3 is TGTGCCAGCAGCTTACGGGGGGGGGACATTTTACACTACGAGCAGTACTTC. This sequence encodes CASSLRGGDILHYEQYF.

This clonotype was observed a few times. The rearrangement joins TRBV29-1 to TRBJ2-1; D remains unclear. The CDR3 is made up of 11 amino acids. V dropped 7 bases and J dropped 5 bases, with 9 bases sitting between them. Germline assignment: CDR1 SQVTM and CDR2 ANQGSEA. The CDR3 protein is CSALPDNEQFF. The CDR3 region has the DNA TGCAGCGCCCTCCCAGACAATGAGCAGTTCTTC.

This sequence joins TRBV28 and TRBJ2-7, with D possibly being TRBD1 (5 bases). The CDR3 is 13 residues long. Germline CDR1 reads MDHEN; CDR2 reads SYDVKM. Trimming left V 7 bases short and J 5 bases short, with 15 bases between. CDR3: CASIYRPRNEQYF. CDR3 DNA: TGTGCCAGCATCTACAGGCCCAGGAACGAGCAGTACTTC.

The chain carries TRBV5-8 and TRBJ1-1; no definite D call. Germline CDR1 reads SGHTS; CDR2 reads YDEGEE. Between the trimmed V and J ends, which lost 3 bases and 4 bases, there was a span of 4 bases. This CDR3 region has 11 residues. The CDR3 DNA follows: TGTGCCAGCAGCTATTTCACTGAAGCTTTCTTT. Encoded protein: CASSYFTEAFF.

This chain uses TRBV6-6 with TRBJ2-3; a weak D match, TRBD2 (6 bases). CDR1 and CDR2 (germline): MNHNY, SVGAGI (reference sequence). The CDR3 sequence is 14 residues long. The V end lost 4 bases, the J end lost 3 bases, and 11 bases lay between the germline ends. The CDR3 DNA is TGTGCCAGCAGTTCCCCGGGGGAGACAGATACGCAGTATTTT. Protein product: CASSSPGETDTQYF.

A few counts support this clonotype. The CDR3 protein is CASSLDGTGEETQYF. The DNA of the CDR3 is TGTGCCAGCAGCTTAGACGGGACAGGGGAAGAGACCCAGTACTTC. The chain carries TRBV7-2 and TRBJ2-5; 10 bases agree with TRBD1. Germline values: CDR1 SGHTA, CDR2 FQGNSA. The V gene end was trimmed by 1 base and the J gene end by 3 bases; junction bases not matched to a gene: 2. The CDR3 consists of 15 residues.

This chain uses TRBV20-1 with TRBJ2-5, with no clear D. The J call may be faulty, since TRBJ2-1 better matches the DNA end. CDR1 DFQATT and CDR2 SNEGSKA come from the germline V gene (reference sequence). The CDR3 consists of 13 residues. The CDR3 nucleotides read TGCAGTGCAACTTGGGCTTCGTACAATGAGCAGTTCTTC. Translating gives CSATWASYNEQFF.

V gene TRBV4-2 combines with J gene TRBJ1-2, with D uncertain. V gave up 3 bases and J gave up 6 bases, with 8 bases separating them. Germline V CDR1 and CDR2: LGHNA, YNFKEQ. The CDR3 covers 12 residues. The CDR3 nucleotides read TGTGCCAGCAGCCAGCCTCCTGATGGCTACACCTTC. As protein: CASSQPPDGYTF.

With regard to this clonotype: One junction end does not reproduce the germline sequence, and a read error may be involved. The J gene is TRBJ1-2, the V gene TRBV12-3 or TRBV12-4, with TRBD1 matching 8 bases. This CDR3 region has 13 residues. The CDR3: CASSLRGPNGHTF. CDR3 nucleotides: TGTGCCAGCAGCCTCAGGGGGCCTAATGGCCACACCTTC.

In its sample, this clonotype was seen a few times. The DNA of the CDR3 is TGCGCCAGCAGCTTCAGACAGGGGCATTACGAGCAGTACTTC. Translating gives CASSFRQGHYEQYF. V is TRBV5-1 and J is TRBJ2-7; 8 bases fit TRBD1. The CDR3 totals 14 residues. After removal of 2 bases from V and 4 bases from J, the junction contained 5 bases not matched to a gene. The germline gives CDR1 SGHRS, CDR2 YFSETQ.

This clonotype has a handful of counts. The gene calls are TRBV14 and TRBJ2-5; no firm D call. CDR1 and CDR2 (germline): SGHDN, FVKESK. The V end was cut by 0 bases, the J end by 5 bases, with 16 bases between. This CDR3 contains 16 residues. CDR3 DNA sequence: TGTGCCAGCAGCCAAGAAAATAGTGGTCACCGGGAGACCCAGTACTTC. It specifies CASSQENSGHRETQYF. The full variable domain, completed using reference TRBV14 and TRBJ2-5, is EAGVTQFPSHSVIEKGQTVTLRCDPISGHDNLYWYRRVMGKEIKFLLHFVKESKQDESGMPNNRFLAERTGGTYSTLKVQPAELEDSGVYFCASSQENSGHRETQYFGPGTRLLVL.

This chain links TRBV20-1 with TRBJ2-5, with a tentative D call TRBD2 (5 bases). The J call may be wrong; the DNA end is better matched by TRBJ2-7. The germline V gene has CDR1 DFQATT and CDR2 SNEGSKA (reference sequence). The CDR3 is 13 residues long. The CDR3 sequence is CSALRGTSYEQYF. DNA for the CDR3: TGCAGTGCTCTCCGGGGTACCTCCTACGAGCAGTACTTC.

The chain has TRBV11-2 and TRBJ2-1; D might be TRBD1 or TRBD2, each matching 5 bases. CDR1 is SGHAT, CDR2 FQNNGV, per germline. The CDR3 contains 16 residues. Trimming stripped 7 bases from V and 2 bases from J, with 18 bases between. CDR3 DNA: TGTGCCAGCATTCTAGAATGGGACGGTGCCTACAATGAGCAGTTCTTC. Its translation is CASILEWDGAYNEQFF. Together with reference TRBV11-2 and TRBJ2-1, the CDR3 gives the full variable domain: EAGVAQSPRYKIIEKRQSVAFWCNPISGHATLYWYQQILGQGPKLLIQFQNNGVVDDSQLPKDRFSAERLKGVDSTLKIQPAKLEDSAVYLCASILEWDGAYNEQFFGPGTRLTVL.

This chain links TRBV7-9 with TRBJ1-2; TRBD1 aligns across 7 bases. Germline assignment: CDR1 SEHNR and CDR2 FQNEAQ (reference sequence). V shed 1 base and J 5 bases; nucleotides not matched to a gene: 19. CDR3 length: 19 amino acids. For the CDR3, the DNA is TGTGCCAGCAGCTTAGAAGGTTTTCGGGACGGGACAGAGATTTATGGCTACACCTTC. It codes for CASSLEGFRDGTEIYGYTF.

The rearrangement uses TRBV14 and TRBJ2-5; 7 bases align to TRBD2. The CDR3 runs 15 residues. Trimming took 1 base from V and 5 from J; bases not matched to a gene: 7. Germline assignment: CDR1 SGHDN and CDR2 FVKESK. The CDR3 is CASSQGAGPWETQYF. The DNA of the CDR3 is TGTGCCAGCAGCCAAGGAGCGGGACCCTGGGAGACCCAGTACTTC.

V is TRBV7-3 and J is TRBJ2-5; 7 nucleotides align to TRBD2. The J call could be wrong; TRBJ2-1 is a better fit for the DNA end. Germline lookup yields CDR1 SGHTA and CDR2 FQGTGA. This CDR3 has 14 residues. DNA of the CDR3: TGTGCCAGCAGCTCCGCTAGCGGTAACAATGAGCAGTTCTTC. This gives the protein CASSSASGNNEQFF.

J is TRBJ2-5 and V is TRBV12-3 or TRBV12-4, with a weak D call TRBD2 (5 bases). The CDR3 is made up of 14 amino acids. V shed 4 bases and J shed 1 base, with 10 bases lying between them. CDR3 sequence: CASSSGYFQETQYF. The CDR3 DNA is TGTGCCAGCAGTTCGGGGTACTTCCAAGAGACCCAGTACTTC.

The rearrangement uses TRBV20-1 and TRBJ2-1; D is possibly TRBD2 (6 bases). The germline CDR1 and CDR2 sequences are DFQATT and SNEGSKA (reference sequence). There are 15 residues in the CDR3. V was pared by 6 bases and J by 8 bases, with 23 bases between. In nucleotides, the CDR3 is TGCAGTGCGGACACCGCGGGGCCCCTCTGGGATGAGCAGTTCTTC. Translating gives CSADTAGPLWDEQFF.